These 14 T cell receptor beta chains share one sample of origin, sequenced in a study of cytomegalovirus exposure and HLA in healthy donors (dated by TCRdb to about 2017). The library was produced with the immunoSEQ multiplex PCR assay. For the multiplex PCR, a mixture combining 60 forward primers for TCR Vbeta segments and 13 reverse primers for TCR Jbeta segments was used. TCRdb provides this immuneACCESS table in a form limited to in-frame rearrangements. Some clones are lacking; in checked studies, under half of them reflect an unresolved V gene, and why the rest are absent is not known. In this sample the table shows some 140,000 clones, roughly 9.6% of which occur a single time. Roughly 7% of the sample goes to the ten largest clones. Sequenced material: PBMCs. All receptors come from a woman aged 40 to 50 in good health and CMV-seropositive.

V usage is TRBV7-9 and J usage is TRBJ2-7; 11 positions agree with TRBD2. Germline CDR1 and CDR2: SEHNR and FQNEAQ (reference sequence). The V segment lost 5 bases and the J segment 4 bases; nucleotides outside the gene matches: 10. The CDR3 runs to 16 residues. The DNA for the CDR3 is TGTGCCAGCAGCCTAACTAGCGGGGGCCCAAATTACGAGCAGTACTTC. The encoded protein is CASSLTSGGPNYEQYF.

In this sample, this clone turned up a few times. The chain carries TRBV5-1 and TRBJ2-3; possibly TRBD1 for D (7 bases). The germline V gene has CDR1 SGHRS and CDR2 YFSETQ. The CDR3 sequence is 15 residues long. With 0 bases removed from V and 7 bases from J, the gap between germline ends came to 15 bases. This CDR3 reads CASSLGQGGVNTQYF. The CDR3 nucleotides are TGCGCCAGCAGCTTGGGACAGGGCGGGGTTAATACGCAGTATTTT.

There are a few counts of this clone. V is TRBV7-3 and J is TRBJ2-3; 7 bases fit TRBD1. J lost 2 bases, V lost 5 bases, and 4 bases had no gene match. Germline CDR1 reads SGHTA; CDR2 reads FQGTGA. The length of the CDR3 is 14 residues. The CDR3 here is CASSTGQTTDTQYF. In nucleotides, the CDR3 is TGTGCCAGCAGCACGGGACAGACCACAGATACGCAGTATTTT. Full variable domain (missing parts from reference TRBV7-3 and TRBJ2-3): GAGVSQTPSNKVTEKGKYVELRCDPISGHTALYWYRQSLGQGPEFLIYFQGTGAADDSGLPNDRFFAVRPEGSVSTLKIQRTERGDSAVYLCASSTGQTTDTQYFGPGTRLTVL.

The rearrangement joins TRBV11-2 to TRBJ1-2; TRBD1 agrees at 7 bases. V was pared by 5 bases and J by 4 bases, with 7 bases of the junction left unmatched. Germline values: CDR1 SGHAT, CDR2 FQNNGV. The CDR3 has 14 residues. The DNA for the CDR3 is TGTGCCAGCAGCCCCGACAGGGTTGCCTATGGCTACACCTTC. Protein sequence: CASSPDRVAYGYTF.

Regarding this clone: At one boundary the junction diverges from the germline segment, which might be a read error. The CDR3 DNA is TGTGCCAGCAGCGAAGGACAGGAATATGGCTACACCTTC. It translates to CASSEGQEYGYTF. V is TRBV2 and J is TRBJ1-2, with 7 bases fitting TRBD1. The CDR3 covers 13 residues. Germline V lookup: CDR1 SNHLY, CDR2 FYNNEI.

This chain uses TRBV2 with TRBJ2-7, with 7 nucleotides matching TRBD1. The CDR3 length is 15 residues. V trimming: 1 base; J trimming: 0 bases; junction bases outside the gene matches: 3. CDR1 is SNHLY and CDR2 is FYNNEI in the germline V gene. The CDR3 DNA sequence: TGTGCCAGCAGTGAAGTACAGGGGATCTCCTACGAGCAGTACTTC. It specifies CASSEVQGISYEQYF.

This chain uses TRBV2 with TRBJ1-2; TRBD1 agrees at 11 bases. From germline, CDR1 is SNHLY and CDR2 FYNNEI. The length of the CDR3 is 13 residues. V shed 4 bases and J 6 bases; nucleotides not matched to a gene: 1. CDR3 in amino acids: CASSGTGGDGYTF. As DNA, the CDR3 is TGTGCCAGCAGTGGGACAGGGGGCGATGGCTACACCTTC. Full variable domain (remainder filled in from reference TRBV2 and TRBJ1-2): EPEVTQTPSHQVTQMGQEVILRCVPISNHLYFYWYRQILGQKVEFLVSFYNNEISEKSEIFDDQFSVERPDGSNFTLKIRSTKLEDSAMYFCASSGTGGDGYTFGSGTRLTVV.

This clone was counted a few times. The chain recombines TRBV5-1 with TRBJ1-1; D gene uncertain. V was cut by 0 bases and J by 5 bases, with 14 bases left in between. Germline V lookup: CDR1 SGHRS, CDR2 YFSETQ. The CDR3 has 15 residues. CDR3 DNA sequence: TGCGCCAGCAGCTTGGATGGTGGCAGGTCAACTGAAGCTTTCTTT. Protein: CASSLDGGRSTEAFF.

This clone was seen only a few times. The chain carries TRBV29-1 and TRBJ2-2; 9 nucleotides align to TRBD1. Unmatched junction bases numbered 4, after V lost 5 bases and J lost 3 bases. The CDR3 contains 14 residues. CDR1 and CDR2 from the germline V gene are SQVTM and ANQGSEA. The CDR3 region has the DNA TGCAGCGTTCGGACAGGGGCGGACACCGGGGAGCTGTTTTTT. This translates into CSVRTGADTGELFF.

This chain uses TRBV7-2 with TRBJ2-3; TRBD2 might be the D (5 bases). Trimming shortened V by 5 bases and J by 5 bases, and 8 bases separated the two germline ends. The CDR3 is 12 residues long. Germline-derived CDR1 and CDR2 are SGHTA and FQGNSA. The CDR3 bases are TGTGCCAGCAGCATCGGAGGAGATACGCAGTATTTT. Amino acids: CASSIGGDTQYF.

V and J are TRBV7-8 and TRBJ2-5; TRBD2 might be the D (6 bases). Germline CDR1 is SGHVS and CDR2 is FQNEAQ. V lost 1 base to trimming and J lost 7 bases, with 13 bases between them. The CDR3 totals 14 residues. CDR3 sequence: CASSLGEVLGTQYF. For the CDR3, the DNA is TGTGCCAGCAGCTTAGGGGAGGTATTGGGGACCCAGTACTTC.

The rearrangement links TRBV7-9 to TRBJ2-2; perhaps TRBD2 as D (7 bases). This CDR3 has 17 residues. V was pared by 7 bases and J by 0 bases, with 18 bases between. Germline values: CDR1 SEHNR, CDR2 FQNEAQ (reference sequence). CDR3 loop: CASTLGRGATNTGELFF. CDR3 bases: TGTGCCAGCACCCTAGGTCGGGGGGCAACGAACACCGGGGAGCTGTTTTTT.

The J gene is TRBJ1-4, the V gene TRBV5-4, with D perhaps matching TRBD1 (5 bases). The V end was cut by 7 bases, the J end by 3 bases, with 16 bases between. This CDR3 is built from 15 residues. The germline V gene has CDR1 SGHNT and CDR2 YYREEE (reference sequence). The CDR3 region has the DNA TGTGCCAGCGGGGCAGGAGGGGAGGCTAATGAAAAACTGTTTTTT. It yields the protein CASGAGGEANEKLFF.

The chain recombines TRBV5-1 with TRBJ2-5; 8 nucleotides match TRBD2. The germline CDR1 and CDR2 sequences are SGHRS and YFSETQ. Unmatched junction bases numbered 8, after V lost 7 bases and J lost 3 bases. CDR3 size: 14 residues. CDR3 residues: CASGLGLAEETQYF. DNA for the CDR3: TGCGCCAGCGGCCTCGGACTAGCCGAAGAGACCCAGTACTTC.